This TCR beta chain was obtained from a study of cytomegalovirus exposure and HLA in healthy donors. For the study at large: Earlier findings included 117 million unique TCR beta sequences obtained from about 179 million T cells. Study-level findings and limits: The authors listed some 150 TCR beta chains as cytomegalovirus-associated. In a later analysis, most CMV-associated TCR beta chains appeared HLA-restricted. Trimming of TCR beta V- and J-genes showed a link, identified in a later analysis, to a missense DCLRE1C variant.

CDR3 length: 14 residues. Germline-derived CDR1 and CDR2 are MNHEY and SVGAGI. Trimming shortened V by 0 bases and J by 3 bases, and 9 bases separated the two germline ends. Of note for this clone: What it recognizes is unknown.

Both 60 Vbeta primers and 13 Jbeta primers went into the PCR. The assay was immunoSEQ multiplex PCR, and TCRdb's table has in-frame clones only and misses some. The listing records more than 65,000 clones. J is TRBJ2-7 and V is TRBV6-5; the D is unclear. Material for sequencing was PBMCs. This receptor was identified in a man between 35 and 55 years old in good health and CMV-seronegative. The CDR3 protein is CASSYSVRGYEQYF. The CDR3 nucleotides are TGTGCCAGCAGTTACTCGGTGAGAGGCTACGAGCAGTACTTC.